The rows below give T cell receptor beta chains drawn from one sample of a study of blood T cell repertoires in COVID-19. The data were produced by immunoSEQ multiplex PCR, yet TCRdb's version contains in-frame clones alone and is incomplete. This table holds under 350,000 clones, roughly 89% found once. The specimen sequenced was peripheral blood. The receptors here all came from a man aged 35-49 years with acute or convalescent COVID-19. Each CDR3 is given with its conserved first and last residue. Fields, in order: J gene, clone size, V gene, D gene, CDR3 DNA, CDR3 protein. D genes are given only for firm matches. Only some rows state a clone size, as once, few, many or a class for expanded clones.

J gene: TRBJ1-6
clone size: NA
V gene: TRBV7-2
D gene: NA
CDR3 DNA: TGTGCCAGCAGCTGGGGCGGGGGATCTTCACCCCTCCACTTT
CDR3 protein: CASSWGGGSSPLHF

J gene: TRBJ2-7
clone size: once
V gene: TRBV6-1
D gene: NA
CDR3 DNA: TGTGCCAGCAGTGAAAGGGGCGGTTCCTACGAGCAGTACTTC
CDR3 protein: CASSERGGSYEQYF

J gene: TRBJ2-3
clone size: NA
V gene: TRBV30
D gene: NA
CDR3 DNA: TGTGCCTGGAGTGTAGACACTTCCACAGATACGCAGTATTTT
CDR3 protein: CAWSVDTSTDTQYF

J gene: TRBJ1-6
clone size: NA
V gene: TRBV5-1
D gene: NA
CDR3 DNA: TGCGCCAGCAGTATACAGGAGGGAAATTCACCCCTCCACTTT
CDR3 protein: CASSIQEGNSPLHF

J gene: TRBJ2-7
clone size: NA
V gene: TRBV12-5
D gene: NA
CDR3 DNA: TGTGCTAGTGGTTTTAGGGCGGGGGCCAGCTCCTACGAGCAGTACTTC
CDR3 protein: CASGFRAGASSYEQYF

J gene: TRBJ1-5
clone size: NA
V gene: TRBV18
D gene: NA
CDR3 DNA: TGTGCCAGCTCACCCGGAGGCCAGCCCCAGCATTTT
CDR3 protein: CASSPGGQPQHF

J gene: TRBJ2-7
clone size: NA
V gene: TRBV11-2
D gene: TRBD1
CDR3 DNA: TGTGCCAGCAGCATCGTAGGGGGCGGTAGCTCCTACGAGCAGTACTTC
CDR3 protein: CASSIVGGGSSYEQYF

J gene: TRBJ2-1
clone size: NA
V gene: TRBV5-1
D gene: NA
CDR3 DNA: TGCGCCAGCAGGGAACAGGGTGGAAGTGAGCAGTTCTTC
CDR3 protein: CASREQGGSEQFF

J gene: TRBJ2-1
clone size: NA
V gene: TRBV4-1
D gene: TRBD2
CDR3 DNA: TGCGCCAGCAGCCAATCGGGGGGGGCCGGACTAGCGCTAGACAATGAGCAGTTCTTC
CDR3 protein: CASSQSGGAGLALDNEQFF

J gene: TRBJ2-3
clone size: NA
V gene: TRBV5-5
D gene: TRBD2
CDR3 DNA: TGTGCCAGCAGCATCGGACTAGCGGGGACATCAGATACGCAGTATTTT
CDR3 protein: CASSIGLAGTSDTQYF

J gene: TRBJ2-3
clone size: NA
V gene: TRBV5-4
D gene: NA
CDR3 DNA: TGTGCCAGCAGCTCTAAGACTAGTCCCGGTTTGTATACGCAGTATTTT
CDR3 protein: CASSSKTSPGLYTQYF

J gene: TRBJ1-2
clone size: NA
V gene: TRBV28
D gene: NA
CDR3 DNA: TGTGCCAGCAGTTTAGTGGCCGCGTCCTCAGGCACCTTC
CDR3 protein: CASSLVAASSGTF

J gene: TRBJ1-6
clone size: once
V gene: TRBV5-4
D gene: NA
CDR3 DNA: TGTGCCAGCAGCTTGGCCCACCAGACACCCCTCCACTTT
CDR3 protein: CASSLAHQTPLHF

J gene: TRBJ2-2
clone size: NA
V gene: TRBV7-3
D gene: TRBD2
CDR3 DNA: TGTGCCAGCAGCGAGGGACTAGCAGGCACCGGGGAGCTGTTTTTT
CDR3 protein: CASSEGLAGTGELFF

J gene: TRBJ1-1
clone size: NA
V gene: TRBV7-9
D gene: NA
CDR3 DNA: TGTGCCAGCAGCTCATCAGGGTACACTGAAGCTTTCTTT
CDR3 protein: CASSSSGYTEAFF

J gene: TRBJ2-7
clone size: NA
V gene: TRBV5-1
D gene: NA
CDR3 DNA: TGCGCCAGCAGCTTGGAGGCAGGGCTGTACGAGCAGTACTTC
CDR3 protein: CASSLEAGLYEQYF

J gene: TRBJ2-7
clone size: NA
V gene: TRBV27
D gene: NA
CDR3 DNA: TGTGCCAGCAGTCAGATGGACGGGACCTACGAGCAGTACTTC
CDR3 protein: CASSQMDGTYEQYF

J gene: TRBJ2-5
clone size: NA
V gene: TRBV7-7
D gene: TRBD1
CDR3 DNA: TGTGCCAGCAGCCCGGGACAGGGTGGGACCCAGTACTTC
CDR3 protein: CASSPGQGGTQYF

J gene: TRBJ1-2
clone size: NA
V gene: TRBV7-9
D gene: NA
CDR3 DNA: TGTGCCAGCAGCTCAATAGGGGGGACTAGATCGGGCTATGGCTACACCTTC
CDR3 protein: CASSSIGGTRSGYGYTF

J gene: TRBJ2-7
clone size: NA
V gene: TRBV5-5
D gene: TRBD2
CDR3 DNA: TGTGCCAGCAGCACAGCGGGGGGGCGCCCGAACGAGCAGTACTTC
CDR3 protein: CASSTAGGRPNEQYF

J gene: TRBJ2-1
clone size: NA
V gene: TRBV4-1
D gene: TRBD1
CDR3 DNA: TGCGCCAGCAGCCAAGAAGGGACAGGGTACTACAATGAGCAGTTCTTC
CDR3 protein: CASSQEGTGYYNEQFF

J gene: TRBJ1-5
clone size: NA
V gene: TRBV15
D gene: NA
CDR3 DNA: TGTGCCACCAGCAGTGGGGGGACCAATCAGCCCCAGCATTTT
CDR3 protein: CATSSGGTNQPQHF

J gene: TRBJ1-1
clone size: NA
V gene: TRBV9
D gene: NA
CDR3 DNA: TGTGCCAGCAGCGCCCCCCCCGGGACTGAAGCTTTCTTT
CDR3 protein: CASSAPPGTEAFF

J gene: TRBJ2-7
clone size: NA
V gene: TRBV7-2
D gene: TRBD2
CDR3 DNA: TGTGCCAGCAGCTCCGACGTCACTAGCGGCCTTTACGAGCAGTACTTC
CDR3 protein: CASSSDVTSGLYEQYF

J gene: TRBJ1-2
clone size: NA
V gene: TRBV6-4
D gene: TRBD1
CDR3 DNA: TGTGCCAGCAGTCAGACAGGGAATGGCTACACCTTC
CDR3 protein: CASSQTGNGYTF

J gene: TRBJ1-5
clone size: NA
V gene: TRBV6-1
D gene: NA
CDR3 DNA: TGTGCCAGCAGTGAAAGGACAGGCAATCAGCCCCAGCATTTT
CDR3 protein: CASSERTGNQPQHF

J gene: TRBJ2-7
clone size: NA
V gene: TRBV5-5
D gene: TRBD1
CDR3 DNA: TGTGCCAGCAGCTTCGGGACAGGGGGCATTAACGAGCAGTACTTC
CDR3 protein: CASSFGTGGINEQYF

J gene: TRBJ1-6
clone size: NA
V gene: TRBV18
D gene: NA
CDR3 DNA: TGTGCCAGCTCGAAACCAGCGGGTTCCTATAATTCACCCCTCCACTTT
CDR3 protein: CASSKPAGSYNSPLHF

J gene: TRBJ1-6
clone size: once
V gene: TRBV9
D gene: TRBD1
CDR3 DNA: TGTGCCAGCAGGGCCGGGACAGGCCCTAATTCACCCCTCCACTTT
CDR3 protein: CASRAGTGPNSPLHF

J gene: TRBJ2-1
clone size: NA
V gene: TRBV11-2
D gene: TRBD2
CDR3 DNA: TGTGCCAGCAGCATTAACCCTAGCGGGGGGGCCCAAGAGCAGTTCTTC
CDR3 protein: CASSINPSGGAQEQFF

J gene: TRBJ2-3
clone size: once
V gene: TRBV10-1
D gene: NA
CDR3 DNA: TGCGCCAGCAGTGAGGTGGGGGGGGGCACGCAGTATTTT
CDR3 protein: CASSEVGGGTQYF

J gene: TRBJ1-1
clone size: once
V gene: TRBV2
D gene: TRBD1
CDR3 DNA: TGTGCCAGCAGTAGACAGGGGAGCACTGAAGCTTTCTTT
CDR3 protein: CASSRQGSTEAFF

J gene: TRBJ1-2
clone size: NA
V gene: TRBV5-4
D gene: TRBD1
CDR3 DNA: TGTGCCAGCAGCTCGGGGGTGCACGAGGGACAGCTCTATGGCTACACCTTC
CDR3 protein: CASSSGVHEGQLYGYTF